The source of this T cell receptor beta chain is a study of blood T cell repertoires in COVID-19 (dated by TCRdb to 2018 to 2020). Background for the entire study: Collaborator samples came from the United States, Italy and Spain and covered acute and convalescent phases of COVID-19. The material from the prospective study consisted of cDNA or gDNA derived from T cells, B-cell-depleted T cells, or PBMCs. A freely available public database, intended as a resource for researchers studying the immune response to SARS-CoV-2, is where the repertoires were released. Where HLA class I and class II types were available, the types were taken from metadata supplied by the sample provider, not from assay-based typing. Deeply sampled blood TCRbeta repertoires from subjects exposed to, actively infected with, or recovered from COVID-19 were included in the dataset. Samples were obtained from the ongoing ImmuneRACE study (first 160 participants) and from 1,254 subjects provided by 6 global collaborators. The sample metadata nearly always contained a de-identified subject ID, COVID-19 status, age in years and sex. General study outcomes and caveats: Clinical and demographic metadata were provided uncurated, with the amount varying by source and participant.

The CDR3 contains 13 residues, cysteine and phenylalanine counted. Only the CDR3 DNA is retained, 39 bases long and in frame from the first base. The junction carries 11 bases between V and J, which are trimmed by 5 bases and 4 bases respectively. The germline V gene (reference sequence) supplies CDR1 MNHEY and CDR2 SMNVEV. Of note for this clone: The specificity of this receptor is unknown. Base qualities are not recorded, but no much larger clone differs from it by a single base.

Each collaborating institution followed its own protocols to collect whole blood in K2EDTA tubes. Collaborator samples were shipped for TCRbeta analysis as frozen whole blood, isolated PBMCs, or DNA extracted from either sample type. The immunoSEQ Assay, a bias-controlled multiplex PCR, was used to amplify TCRbeta CDR3 regions from genomic DNA. The paper's data handling went like this. Within the assay, amplification of reference gene primers was used to estimate how many nucleated cells each sample contained. To quantify the absolute abundance of each unique TCRbeta CDR3 rearrangement, sequence reads were collapsed and filtered. For each sample, productive Simpson clonality was calculated as the square root of Simpson's diversity index across productive rearrangements. What TCRdb holds here is the immuneACCESS table cut down to in-frame rearrangements. Part of the clones is not present; checked against another copy, under half of the missing clones reflect an unresolved V gene, and the others are unexplained. Clonal size and the V and J genes are those of that table, whereas D and trimming came from the DNA. The sample table shows around 27,000 clones, and about 86% are seen once. The ten largest clones take up roughly a quarter of the sample.

The TCR comes from a human donor in a cohort sampled during active COVID-19. The sample was peripheral blood. The V and J segments used are TRBV27 and TRBJ1-2; the D gene is not confidently resolved. CDR3 sequence: CASSPSPPYGYTF. At the DNA level, the sequence is TGTGCCAGCAGTCCGAGTCCCCCCTATGGCTACACCTTC.